The present T cell receptor (beta chain) was sequenced within a study of cytomegalovirus exposure and HLA in healthy donors. Germline V gene lookup returns CDR1 SNHLY and CDR2 FYNNEI. V dropped 6 bases and J dropped 7; count of bases not matched to a gene: 7. The CDR3 extends over 13 amino acids. Donors were nominally healthy when sampled, though unrecorded immune exposures were likely. Study observations and caveats: According to the study, 150 to 200 TCR beta chains were cytomegalovirus-associated.

As to this clone: The antigen remains unidentified.

PCR employed 60 Vbeta and 13 Jbeta primers. Clones were sequenced by immunoSEQ multiplex PCR, and TCRdb holds only the in-frame ones, with some missing. The repertoire holds nearly 200,000 clones, with 87% as singletons. The clonotype originates from a man aged 25-45 years in good health and CMV-seronegative. This chain joins TRBV2 and TRBJ1-1, with 8 bases fitting TRBD1. Sample: PBMCs. The CDR3 nucleotides are TGTGCCAGCAGACACAGGGGGGGACGTGAAGCTTTCTTT. Encoded protein: CASRHRGGREAFF.